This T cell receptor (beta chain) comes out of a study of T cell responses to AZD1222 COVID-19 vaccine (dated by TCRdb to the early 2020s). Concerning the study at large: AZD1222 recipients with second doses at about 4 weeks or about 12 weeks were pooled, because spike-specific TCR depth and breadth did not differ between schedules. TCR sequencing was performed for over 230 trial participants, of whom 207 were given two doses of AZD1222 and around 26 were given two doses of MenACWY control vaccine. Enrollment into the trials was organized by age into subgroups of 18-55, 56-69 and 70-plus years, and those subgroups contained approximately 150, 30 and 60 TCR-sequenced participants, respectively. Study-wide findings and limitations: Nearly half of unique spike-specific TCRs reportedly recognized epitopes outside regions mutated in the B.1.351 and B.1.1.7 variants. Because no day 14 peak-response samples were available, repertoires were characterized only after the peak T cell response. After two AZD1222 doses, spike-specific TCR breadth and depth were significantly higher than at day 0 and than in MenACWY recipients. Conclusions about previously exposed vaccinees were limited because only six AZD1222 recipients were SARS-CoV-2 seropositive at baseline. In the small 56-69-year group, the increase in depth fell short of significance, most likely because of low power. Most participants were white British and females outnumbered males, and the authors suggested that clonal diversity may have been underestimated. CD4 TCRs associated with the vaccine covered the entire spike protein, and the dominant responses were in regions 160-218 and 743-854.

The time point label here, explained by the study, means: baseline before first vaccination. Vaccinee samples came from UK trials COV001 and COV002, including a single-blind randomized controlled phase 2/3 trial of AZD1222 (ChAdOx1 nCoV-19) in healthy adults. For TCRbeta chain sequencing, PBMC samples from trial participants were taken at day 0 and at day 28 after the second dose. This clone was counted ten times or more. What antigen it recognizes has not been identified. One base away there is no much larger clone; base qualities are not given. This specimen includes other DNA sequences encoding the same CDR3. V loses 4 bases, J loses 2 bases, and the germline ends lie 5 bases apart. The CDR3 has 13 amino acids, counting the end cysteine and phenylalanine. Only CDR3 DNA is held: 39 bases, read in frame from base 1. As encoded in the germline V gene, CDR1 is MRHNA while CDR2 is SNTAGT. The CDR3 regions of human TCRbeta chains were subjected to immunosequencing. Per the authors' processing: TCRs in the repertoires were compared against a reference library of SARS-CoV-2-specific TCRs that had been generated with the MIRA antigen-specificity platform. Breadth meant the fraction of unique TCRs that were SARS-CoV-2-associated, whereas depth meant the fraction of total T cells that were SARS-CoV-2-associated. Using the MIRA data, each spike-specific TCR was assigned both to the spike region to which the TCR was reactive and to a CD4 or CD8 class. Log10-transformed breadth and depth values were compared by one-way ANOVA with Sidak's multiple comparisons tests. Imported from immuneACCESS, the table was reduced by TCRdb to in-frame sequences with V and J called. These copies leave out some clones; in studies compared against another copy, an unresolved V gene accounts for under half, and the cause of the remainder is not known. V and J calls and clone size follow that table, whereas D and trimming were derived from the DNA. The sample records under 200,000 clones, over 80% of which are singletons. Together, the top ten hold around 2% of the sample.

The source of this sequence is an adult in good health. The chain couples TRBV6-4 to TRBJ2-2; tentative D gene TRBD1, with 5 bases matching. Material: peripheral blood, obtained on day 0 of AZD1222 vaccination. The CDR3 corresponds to CASSGTNTGELFF. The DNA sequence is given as TGTGCCAGCAGTGGGACAAACACCGGGGAGCTGTTTTTT.